These T cell receptor beta chains were read from a single sample in a study of shared clonotypes between healthy human individuals. Using immunoSEQ multiplex PCR, the repertoire was profiled, and TCRdb retains in-frame clones only, with some absent. Of hundreds of thousands of clones listed, around 72% are singletons. The sample taken for sequencing was memory CD4+ T cells sorted from blood. The receptors were sampled from a woman in her 30s in good health. CDR3s include the opening cysteine and the closing phenylalanine or tryptophan. A D gene is named only where the DNA matches it firmly. A clone size is listed for some rows: how often the clone was seen (once, few, many), or a class if it is expanded.

J | V | D | length | size | CDR3 | DNA
TRBJ2-7 | TRBV19 | NA | 14 | few | CASSLTGQTYEQYF | TGTGCCAGTAGTCTAACGGGACAAACCTACGAGCAGTACTTC
TRBJ2-2 | TRBV7-3 | NA | 13 | once | CASSSGNTGELFF | TGTGCCAGCAGCTCGGGGAACACCGGGGAGCTGTTTTTT
TRBJ1-5 | TRBV19 | TRBD1 | 15 | NA | CASRAGTGVTQPQHF | TGTGCCAGTAGAGCCGGGACAGGGGTGACTCAGCCCCAGCATTTT
TRBJ1-3 | TRBV27 | TRBD1 | 17 | NA | CASSSSGTGDSGNTIYF | TGTGCCAGCAGCTCCTCCGGGACAGGGGACTCTGGAAACACCATATATTTT
TRBJ1-1 | TRBV7-9 | NA | 12 | NA | CASSFEDHEAFF | TGTGCCAGCAGCTTTGAGGACCATGAAGCTTTCTTT
TRBJ2-3 | TRBV5-1 | TRBD2 | 14 | NA | CASSLNLAGNTQYF | TGCGCCAGCAGCTTGAACCTAGCGGGAAATACGCAGTATTTT
TRBJ1-5 | TRBV10-3 | TRBD1 | 16 | NA | CAISDGQGVSNQPQHF | TGTGCCATCAGTGACGGCCAGGGGGTAAGCAATCAGCCCCAGCATTTT
TRBJ1-1 | TRBV20-1 | NA | 11 | NA | CSASLGSKAFF | TGCAGTGCCTCCCTTGGGTCAAAAGCTTTCTTT
TRBJ2-7 | TRBV28 | TRBD2 | 18 | NA | CASNGGFGEGRSSYEQYF | TGTGCCAGCAATGGGGGGTTTGGGGAGGGACGCAGCTCCTACGAGCAGTACTTC
TRBJ1-2 | TRBV12-5 | NA | 12 | NA | CASGLVGQGYTF | TGTGCTAGTGGTTTGGTAGGCCAGGGCTACACCTTC
TRBJ2-7 | TRBV4-2 | TRBD2 | 15 | NA | CASTRVAGRSYEQYF | TGTGCCAGCACCCGAGTAGCGGGCCGCTCCTACGAGCAGTACTTC
TRBJ1-5 | TRBV28 | NA | 14 | NA | CASSLGGRIQPQHF | TGTGCCAGCAGTTTGGGGGGGCGCATTCAGCCCCAGCATTTT
TRBJ2-7 | TRBV5-1 | NA | 14 | NA | CASSWTVGVNEQYF | TGCGCCAGCAGCTGGACAGTGGGGGTAAACGAGCAGTACTTC
TRBJ1-2 | TRBV5-6 | NA | 13 | NA | CASSPGPTYGYTF | TGTGCCAGCAGCCCAGGACCCACCTATGGCTACACCTTC
TRBJ2-3 | TRBV27 | NA | 16 | many | CASSPYNRRAGDTQYF | TGTGCCAGCAGTCCCTATAATAGGCGCGCGGGGGATACGCAGTATTTT
TRBJ1-5 | TRBV19 | NA | 18 | NA | CASNSLPLIQGGVQPQHF | TGTGCCAGTAATTCTTTACCTTTGATTCAGGGTGGGGTCCAGCCCCAGCATTTT
TRBJ2-3 | TRBV29-1 | TRBD1 | 15 | NA | CSVDLTGQGTDTQYF | TGCAGCGTTGACCTAACGGGACAGGGCACAGATACGCAGTATTTT
TRBJ1-2 | TRBV28 | TRBD1 | 13 | NA | CASSTGQGFGYTF | TGTGCCAGCAGTACGGGACAGGGCTTTGGCTACACCTTC
TRBJ2-1 | TRBV11-2 | TRBD1 | 14 | NA | CASSQTRGHNEQFF | TGTGCCAGCAGTCAGACCAGGGGGCACAATGAGCAGTTCTTC
TRBJ2-2 | TRBV4-2 | TRBD2 | 19 | few | CASSQEGWTSGRNTGELFF | TGTGCCAGCAGCCAAGAGGGGTGGACTAGCGGGAGGAACACCGGGGAGCTGTTTTTT
TRBJ2-7 | TRBV5-5 | NA | 13 | once | CASSIGQRYEQYF | TGTGCCAGCAGCATCGGACAGCGCTACGAGCAGTACTTC
TRBJ2-3 | TRBV6-5 | NA | 15 | NA | CASSLMRKRADTQYF | TGTGCCAGCAGCCTCATGAGGAAAAGGGCAGATACGCAGTATTTT
TRBJ1-4 | TRBV7-9 | NA | 15 | NA | CASSSPGRGNEKLFF | TGTGCCAGCAGCTCCCCGGGACGAGGGAATGAAAAACTGTTTTTT
TRBJ1-2 | TRBV27 | NA | 14 | NA | CASSPRTLGYGYTF | TGTGCCAGCAGTCCCCGGACACTAGGCTATGGCTACACCTTC
TRBJ2-5 | TRBV19 | TRBD1 | 15 | few | CASSRDRAGLETQYF | TGTGCCAGTAGTAGGGACAGGGCCGGTTTGGAGACCCAGTACTTC